In this sample, the clone carrying this TCR beta chain turned up many times. This sample was taken from a study of Graves' ophthalmopathy and Graves' hyperthyroidism. As the template, RNA transcripts were used to amplify TCR beta CDR3 regions. HTBI primers served in a first-round RT-PCR, which a second-round multiplex PCR followed. From the multiplex PCR reads, TCRdb called clonotypes with MiXCR, one entry per CDR3 protein. The sample lists about 370,000 distinct CDR3 sequences; about 17% were seen once. Sequencing was performed on peripheral blood. The sequence was collected from an adult woman with stable Graves' hyperthyroidism.

The chain's CDR3 is CSARDWQRGENNSPLHF. The CDR3 DNA sequence: TGCAGTGCTAGAGATTGGCAACGAGGGGAGAATAATTCACCCCTCCACTTT. The V call is TRBV20-1, the J call TRBJ1-6, with TRBD1 as a possible D gene (5 bases). The V end lost 0 bases, the J end lost 5 bases, and 17 bases lay between the germline ends. This CDR3 region has 17 residues. Germline CDR1 is DFQATT and CDR2 is SNEGSKA (reference sequence).